The rows below give T cell receptor beta chains drawn from one sample of a study of shared clonotypes between healthy human individuals. Some clones are missing from TCRdb's copy, which holds only in-frame ones; the method was immunoSEQ multiplex PCR. The table lists some 1,600,000 clones, 95% to 99% of them singletons. Material for sequencing was naive CD4+ T cells sorted from blood. All receptors come from a man in his thirties or forties in good health. The CDR3 runs from the conserved cysteine through the conserved F or W. A D gene is named only where the DNA matches it firmly. Not every row has a clone size; where given, it reads once, few, many or a size class.

.	13	.	TRBJ2-7	TRBV7-9	TGTGCCAGCACAAACCGGGACGGCTACGAGCAGTACTTC	CASTNRDGYEQYF
TRBD2	15	once	TRBJ2-3	TRBV27	TGTGCCAGCAGTCCGACTAGCGGGAGGGCGGATACGCAGTATTTT	CASSPTSGRADTQYF
.	15	.	TRBJ2-5	TRBV5-4	TGTGCCAGCAGTTCCACCAAGACAGGTCAAGAGACCCAGTACTTC	CASSSTKTGQETQYF
TRBD2	16	.	TRBJ2-7	TRBV28	TGTGCCAGCAGTTTAACGGCTAGCGGGAGATTCTACGAGCAGTACTTC	CASSLTASGRFYEQYF
TRBD1	13	.	TRBJ2-1	TRBV10-3	TGTGCCATCAGGGACAGGGGGGGCGATGAGCAGTTCTTC	CAIRDRGGDEQFF
.	15	.	TRBJ1-5	TRBV27	TGTGCCAGCAGCCCTTACCGGCTCTACAATCAGCCCCAGCATTTT	CASSPYRLYNQPQHF
.	15	.	TRBJ2-1	TRBV7-2	TGTGCCAGCAGCGGGGGTCGCCGGGGCTACAATGAGCAGTTCTTC	CASSGGRRGYNEQFF
TRBD2	18	.	TRBJ2-7	TRBV7-2	TGTGCCAGCAGCTGGCCGGGACTAGCGGGAGCAGGCTCCTACGAGCAGTACTTC	CASSWPGLAGAGSYEQYF
.	11	.	TRBJ2-2	TRBV19	TGTGCCAGTAGGACTACCGGGGAGCTGTTTTTT	CASRTTGELFF
.	16	.	TRBJ1-2	TRBV7-9	TGTGCCAGCAGCTTCTGGGAATCGGGTGGAAACTATGGCTACACCTTC	CASSFWESGGNYGYTF
.	10	few	TRBJ1-2	TRBV7-9	TGTGCCAGCAGCTTAGAGGGCTACACCTTC	CASSLEGYTF
.	18	.	TRBJ2-3	TRBV15	TGTGCCACCAGCCCCCAAGGCGTTATAGCGCCCCTCACAGATACGCAGTATTTT	CATSPQGVIAPLTDTQYF
.	17	once	TRBJ2-2	TRBV11-2	TGTGCCAGCAGTACGATACAGGGCCGACGCGGCACCGGGGAGCTGTTTTTT	CASSTIQGRRGTGELFF
TRBD2	15	.	TRBJ2-7	TRBV6-5	TGTGCCAGCAGCCTAGCGGGGACTAGCCGCGACGAGCAGTACTTC	CASSLAGTSRDEQYF
.	13	.	TRBJ1-5	TRBV19	TGTGCCAGTAGTACAGGGCCCAATCAGCCCCAGCATTTT	CASSTGPNQPQHF
.	14	.	TRBJ2-7	TRBV27	TGTGCCAGCAGTTACACTAGTGGATATTACGAGCAGTACTTC	CASSYTSGYYEQYF
.	13	.	TRBJ1-2	TRBV28	TGTGCCAGCAGTCAGTGGGGAGGGGATGGCTACACCTTC	CASSQWGGDGYTF
.	17	.	TRBJ2-6	TRBV9	TGTGCCAGCAGCCCACAGGTCCGCCCCTCTGGGGCCAACGTCCTGACTTTC	CASSPQVRPSGANVLTF
TRBD2	16	.	TRBJ2-1	TRBV5-4	TGTGCCAGCAGCTTCGGGGCGGGAGGGCCTGTCAATGAGCAGTTCTTC	CASSFGAGGPVNEQFF
TRBD1	14	.	TRBJ2-7	TRBV6-1	TGTGCCAGCAGTGCCGGGACAGGGGGAATCGAGCAGTACTTC	CASSAGTGGIEQYF
TRBD2	18	.	TRBJ2-1	TRBV10-3	TGTGCCATCAGTGACCCGGGACTAGCGGCTTCAGGACACAATGAGCAGTTCTTC	CAISDPGLAASGHNEQFF
TRBD2	14	.	TRBJ2-5	TRBV6-6	TGTGCCAGCAGGGCTACGGGGGGGCCGGAGACCCAGTACTTC	CASRATGGPETQYF
TRBD2	17	.	TRBJ2-7	TRBV18	TGTGCCAGCTCACCCTTCCCCCTGAGCGGGAGTCGATACGAGCAGTACTTC	CASSPFPLSGSRYEQYF